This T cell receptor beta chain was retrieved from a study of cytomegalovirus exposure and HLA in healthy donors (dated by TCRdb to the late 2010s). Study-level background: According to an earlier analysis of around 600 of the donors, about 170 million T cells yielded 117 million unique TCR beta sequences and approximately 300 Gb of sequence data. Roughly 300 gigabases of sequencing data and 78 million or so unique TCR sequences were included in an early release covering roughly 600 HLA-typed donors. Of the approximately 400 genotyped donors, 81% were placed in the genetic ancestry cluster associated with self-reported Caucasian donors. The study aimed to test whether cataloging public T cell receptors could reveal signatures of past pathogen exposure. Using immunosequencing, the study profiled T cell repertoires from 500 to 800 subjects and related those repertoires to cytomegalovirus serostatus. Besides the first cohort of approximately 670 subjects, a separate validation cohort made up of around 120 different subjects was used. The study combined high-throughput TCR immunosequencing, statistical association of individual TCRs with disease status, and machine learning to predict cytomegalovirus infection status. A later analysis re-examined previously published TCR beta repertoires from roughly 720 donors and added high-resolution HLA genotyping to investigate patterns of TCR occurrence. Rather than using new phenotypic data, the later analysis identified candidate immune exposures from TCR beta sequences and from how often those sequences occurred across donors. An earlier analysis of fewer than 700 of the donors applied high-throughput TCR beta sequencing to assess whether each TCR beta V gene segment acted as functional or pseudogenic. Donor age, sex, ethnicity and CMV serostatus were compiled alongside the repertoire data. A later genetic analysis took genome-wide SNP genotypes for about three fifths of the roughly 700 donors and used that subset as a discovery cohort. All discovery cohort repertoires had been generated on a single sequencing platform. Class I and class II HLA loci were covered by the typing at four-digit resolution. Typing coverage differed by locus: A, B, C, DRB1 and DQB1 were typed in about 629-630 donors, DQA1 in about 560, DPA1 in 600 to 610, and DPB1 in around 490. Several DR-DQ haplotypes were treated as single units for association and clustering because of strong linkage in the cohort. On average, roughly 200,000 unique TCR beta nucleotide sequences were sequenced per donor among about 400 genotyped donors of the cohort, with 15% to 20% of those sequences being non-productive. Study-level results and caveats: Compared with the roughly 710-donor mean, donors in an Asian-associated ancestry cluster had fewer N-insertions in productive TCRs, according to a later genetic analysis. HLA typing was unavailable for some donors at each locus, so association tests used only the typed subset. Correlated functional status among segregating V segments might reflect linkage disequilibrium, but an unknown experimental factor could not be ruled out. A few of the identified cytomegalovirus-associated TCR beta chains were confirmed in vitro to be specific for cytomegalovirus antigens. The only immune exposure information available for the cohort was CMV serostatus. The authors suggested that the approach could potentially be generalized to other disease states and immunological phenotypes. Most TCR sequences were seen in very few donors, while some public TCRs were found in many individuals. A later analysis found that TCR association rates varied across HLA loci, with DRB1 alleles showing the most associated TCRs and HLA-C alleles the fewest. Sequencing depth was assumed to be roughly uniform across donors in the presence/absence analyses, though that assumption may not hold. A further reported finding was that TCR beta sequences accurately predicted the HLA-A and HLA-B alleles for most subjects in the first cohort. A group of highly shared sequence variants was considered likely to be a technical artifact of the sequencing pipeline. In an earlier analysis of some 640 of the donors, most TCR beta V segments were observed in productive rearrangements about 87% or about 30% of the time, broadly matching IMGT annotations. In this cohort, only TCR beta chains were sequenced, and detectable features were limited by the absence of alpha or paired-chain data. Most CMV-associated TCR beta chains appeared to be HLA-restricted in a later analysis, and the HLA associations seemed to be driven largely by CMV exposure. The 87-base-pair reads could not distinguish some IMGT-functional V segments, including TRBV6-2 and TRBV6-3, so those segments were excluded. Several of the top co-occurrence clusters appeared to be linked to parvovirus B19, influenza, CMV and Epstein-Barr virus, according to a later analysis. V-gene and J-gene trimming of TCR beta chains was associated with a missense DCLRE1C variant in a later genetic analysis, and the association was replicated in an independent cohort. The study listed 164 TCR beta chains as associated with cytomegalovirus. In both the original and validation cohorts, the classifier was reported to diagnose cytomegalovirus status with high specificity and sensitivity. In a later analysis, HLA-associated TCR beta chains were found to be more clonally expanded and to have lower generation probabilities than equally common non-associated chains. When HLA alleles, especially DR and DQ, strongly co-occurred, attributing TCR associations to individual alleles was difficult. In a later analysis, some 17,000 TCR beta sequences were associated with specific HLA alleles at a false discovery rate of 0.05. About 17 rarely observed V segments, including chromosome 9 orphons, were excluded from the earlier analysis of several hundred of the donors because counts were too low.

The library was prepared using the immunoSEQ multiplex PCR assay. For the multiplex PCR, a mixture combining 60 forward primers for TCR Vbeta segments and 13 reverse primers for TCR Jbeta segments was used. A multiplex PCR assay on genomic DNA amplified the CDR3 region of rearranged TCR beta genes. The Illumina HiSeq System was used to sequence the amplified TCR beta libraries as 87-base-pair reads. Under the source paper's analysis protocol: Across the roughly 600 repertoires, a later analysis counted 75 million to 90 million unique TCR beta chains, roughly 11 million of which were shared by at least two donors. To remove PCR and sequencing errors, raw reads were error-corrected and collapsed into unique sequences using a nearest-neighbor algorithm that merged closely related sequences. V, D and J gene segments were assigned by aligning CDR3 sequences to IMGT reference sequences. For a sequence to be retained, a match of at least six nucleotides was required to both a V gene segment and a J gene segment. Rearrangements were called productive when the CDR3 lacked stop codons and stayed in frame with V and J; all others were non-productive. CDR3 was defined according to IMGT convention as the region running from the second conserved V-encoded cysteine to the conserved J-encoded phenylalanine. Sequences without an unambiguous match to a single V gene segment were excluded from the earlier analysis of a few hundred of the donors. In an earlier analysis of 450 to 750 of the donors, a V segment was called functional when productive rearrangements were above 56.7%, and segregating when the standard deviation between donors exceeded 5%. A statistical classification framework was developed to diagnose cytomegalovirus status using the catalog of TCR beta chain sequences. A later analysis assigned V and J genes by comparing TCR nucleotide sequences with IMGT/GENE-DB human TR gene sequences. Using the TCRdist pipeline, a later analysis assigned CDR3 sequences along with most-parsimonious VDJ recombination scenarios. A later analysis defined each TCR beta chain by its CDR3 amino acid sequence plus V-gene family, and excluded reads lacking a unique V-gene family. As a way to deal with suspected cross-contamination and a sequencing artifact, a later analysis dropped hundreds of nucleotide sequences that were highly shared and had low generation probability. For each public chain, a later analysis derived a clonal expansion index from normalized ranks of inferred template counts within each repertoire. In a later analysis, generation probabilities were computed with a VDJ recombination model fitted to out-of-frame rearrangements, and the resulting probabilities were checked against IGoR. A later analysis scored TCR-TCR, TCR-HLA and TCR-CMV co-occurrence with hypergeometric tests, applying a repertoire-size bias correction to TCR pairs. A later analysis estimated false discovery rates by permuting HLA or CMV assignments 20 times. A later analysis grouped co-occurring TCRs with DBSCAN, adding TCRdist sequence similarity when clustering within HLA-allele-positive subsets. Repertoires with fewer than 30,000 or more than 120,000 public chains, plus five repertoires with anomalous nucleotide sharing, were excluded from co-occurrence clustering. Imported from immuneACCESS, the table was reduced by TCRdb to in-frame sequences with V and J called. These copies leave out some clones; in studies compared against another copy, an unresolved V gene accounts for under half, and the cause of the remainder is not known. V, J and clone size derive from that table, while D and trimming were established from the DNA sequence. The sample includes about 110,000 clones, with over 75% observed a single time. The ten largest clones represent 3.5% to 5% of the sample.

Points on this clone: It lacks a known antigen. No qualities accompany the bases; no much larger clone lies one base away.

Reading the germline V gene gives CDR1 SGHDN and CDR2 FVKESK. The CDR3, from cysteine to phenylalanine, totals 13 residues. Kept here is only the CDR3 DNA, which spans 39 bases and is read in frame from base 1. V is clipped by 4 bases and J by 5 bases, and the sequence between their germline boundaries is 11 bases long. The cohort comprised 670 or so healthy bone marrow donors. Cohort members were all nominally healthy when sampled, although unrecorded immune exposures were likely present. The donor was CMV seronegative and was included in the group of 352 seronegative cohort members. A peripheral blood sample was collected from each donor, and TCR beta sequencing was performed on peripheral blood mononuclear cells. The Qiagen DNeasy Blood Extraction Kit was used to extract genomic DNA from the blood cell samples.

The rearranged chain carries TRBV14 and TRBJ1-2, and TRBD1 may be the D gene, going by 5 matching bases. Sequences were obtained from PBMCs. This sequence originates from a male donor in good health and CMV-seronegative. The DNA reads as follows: TGTGCCAGCAGCCGGAACAGGTTTTATGGCTACACCTTC. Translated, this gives CASSRNRFYGYTF.